This T cell receptor beta chain comes out of a study of blood T cell repertoires in COVID-19. Measured with immunoSEQ multiplex PCR; TCRdb has only the in-frame clones, and not every one. The profile shows approximately 220,000 clones, 65% to 85% of them singletons. This sequence was found in a man in his forties or fifties with acute or convalescent COVID-19. Input material: peripheral blood.

The CDR3 region has the DNA TGTGCCAGCAGTTACAAGGGACAGACTTGGGAGACCCAGTACTTC. It yields the protein CASSYKGQTWETQYF. This chain joins TRBV6-5 and TRBJ2-5; 7 nucleotides align to TRBD1. V dropped 2 bases and J dropped 5; count of bases not matched to a gene: 8. CDR1 and CDR2 (germline): MNHEY, SVGAGI. The CDR3 is 15 residues long.